Listed below are T cell receptor beta chains from one sample, sequenced in a study of TIL therapy for anti-PD-1-resistant metastatic lung cancer. Some clones are missing from TCRdb's copy, which holds only in-frame ones; the method was immunoSEQ multiplex PCR. The sample carries tens of thousands of clones, 80% to 90% recorded once. The material was blood, obtained at baseline. These receptors were collected from a person between 30 and 80 years old with non-small cell lung cancer. Each CDR3 is given with its conserved first and last residue. Each record gives: J gene, D gene, clone size, V gene, CDR3 protein, CDR3 DNA. A D gene is named only where the DNA matches it firmly. Expanded clones are given a class, and other clones once, few, many or no size at all.

TRBJ1-2 TRBD1 . TRBV4-1 CASRRGTGGLDYGYTF TGCGCCAGCAGGCGCGGGACAGGGGGCTTAGACTATGGCTACACCTTC
TRBJ1-1 . . TRBV2 CASSEALADAFF TGTGCCAGCAGTGAAGCATTGGCAGACGCTTTCTTT
TRBJ2-2 . . TRBV7-9 CASSPLTGLVAERELFF TGTGCCAGTAGCCCCCTGACAGGGTTGGTAGCGGAGCGGGAGCTGTTTTTT
TRBJ2-3 TRBD2 . TRBV5-4 CASSWAGADTQYF TGTGCCAGCAGCTGGGCGGGAGCCGATACGCAGTATTTT
TRBJ1-6 . . TRBV27 CASSFKTALSYNSPLHF TGTGCCAGCAGTTTCAAGACAGCACTCTCCTATAATTCACCCCTCCACTTT
TRBJ2-7 . few TRBV7-9 CASSLGPEQYF TGTGCCAGCAGCTTAGGGCCCGAGCAGTACTTC
TRBJ1-5 . . TRBV19 CASRTGFGNQPQHF TGTGCCAGTCGAACAGGGTTCGGCAATCAGCCCCAGCATTTT
TRBJ2-3 TRBD2 . TRBV2 CASSAVLAETDTQYF TGTGCCAGCAGTGCCGTACTAGCGGAGACAGATACGCAGTATTTT
TRBJ1-4 . . TRBV11-2 CASSWRVGTNEKLFF TGTGCCAGCAGCTGGAGGGTGGGCACTAATGAAAAACTGTTTTTT
TRBJ1-1 TRBD1 . TRBV5-1 CASSLLVLGQSLLGNTEAFF TGCGCCAGCAGCTTGTTGGTCCTGGGACAGAGTTTACTAGGGAACACTGAAGCTTTCTTT
TRBJ1-3 . . TRBV18 CASSPGPQGGNTIYF TGTGCCAGCTCACCAGGCCCACAGGGTGGAAACACCATATATTTT
TRBJ2-5 . once TRBV9 CASSVADSQETQYF TGTGCCAGCAGCGTAGCGGACAGTCAAGAGACCCAGTACTTC
TRBJ1-5 . few TRBV18 CASSPSPGLVSNQPQHF TGTGCCAGCTCACCATCACCAGGGTTGGTAAGCAATCAGCCCCAGCATTTT
TRBJ1-1 TRBD1 . TRBV5-8 CASSGDRGRSTEAFF TGTGCCAGCAGCGGGGACAGGGGGCGAAGCACTGAAGCTTTCTTT
TRBJ1-2 TRBD1 . TRBV2 CASNKQGGYGYTF TGTGCCAGCAATAAACAGGGGGGCTATGGCTACACCTTC
TRBJ1-5 TRBD1 . TRBV6-5 CASSLSDRDQPQHF TGTGCCAGCAGTTTGTCGGACAGGGATCAGCCCCAGCATTTT
TRBJ2-1 . . TRBV5-5 CASSQQAHNGNEQFF TGTGCCAGCAGCCAACAGGCGCATAATGGGAATGAGCAGTTCTTC
TRBJ2-7 . . TRBV19 CASSTRDGGYEQYF TGTGCCAGTAGTACCCGGGACGGAGGTTACGAGCAGTACTTC
TRBJ2-1 . . TRBV7-6 CASSLGGTYNEQFF TGTGCCAGCAGCTTAGGGGGGACGTACAATGAGCAGTTCTTC
TRBJ1-3 . . TRBV10-3 CAISGGSSGNTIYF TGTGCCATCAGTGGGGGGAGCTCTGGAAACACCATATATTTT
TRBJ2-1 TRBD2 . TRBV30 CAWNLAAYNEQFF TGTGCCTGGAATCTAGCGGCCTACAATGAGCAGTTCTTC
TRBJ2-1 . . TRBV5-4 CASSLDRASEQFF TGTGCCAGCAGCTTGGACAGGGCAAGTGAGCAGTTCTTC
TRBJ1-5 . . TRBV10-3 CAISAGRNNQPQHF TGTGCCATCAGTGCGGGCAGGAACAATCAGCCCCAGCATTTT
TRBJ2-5 TRBD2 . TRBV19 CATGRDYGLTQYF TGTGCCACAGGAAGGGACTATGGCTTGACCCAGTACTTC
TRBJ2-1 TRBD2 . TRBV13 CASRQLGGSHSYNEQFF TGTGCCAGCAGACAACTCGGGGGGTCGCACTCCTACAATGAGCAGTTCTTC
TRBJ2-2 . . TRBV5-1 CASSREGATGELFF TGCGCCAGCAGTAGGGAGGGGGCCACCGGGGAGCTGTTTTTT